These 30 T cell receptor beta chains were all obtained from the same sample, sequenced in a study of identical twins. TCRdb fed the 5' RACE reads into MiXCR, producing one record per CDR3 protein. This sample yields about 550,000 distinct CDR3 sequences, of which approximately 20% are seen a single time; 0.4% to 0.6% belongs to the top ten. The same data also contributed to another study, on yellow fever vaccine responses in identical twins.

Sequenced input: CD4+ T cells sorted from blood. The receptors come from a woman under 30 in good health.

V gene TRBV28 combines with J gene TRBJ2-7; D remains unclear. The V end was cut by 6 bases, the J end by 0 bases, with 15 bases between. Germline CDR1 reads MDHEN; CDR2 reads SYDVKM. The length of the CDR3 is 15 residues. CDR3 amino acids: CASRTTGPVSYEQYF. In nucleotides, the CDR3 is TGTGCCAGCAGAACAACCGGGCCCGTCTCCTACGAGCAGTACTTC.

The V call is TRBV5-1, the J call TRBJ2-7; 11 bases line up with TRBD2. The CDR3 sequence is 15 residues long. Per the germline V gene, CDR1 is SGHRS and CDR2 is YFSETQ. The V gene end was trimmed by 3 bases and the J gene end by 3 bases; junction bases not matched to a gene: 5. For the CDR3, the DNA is TGCGCCAGCAGCTCCGGGACTAGCGGAATCTACGAGCAGTACTTC. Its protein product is CASSSGTSGIYEQYF.

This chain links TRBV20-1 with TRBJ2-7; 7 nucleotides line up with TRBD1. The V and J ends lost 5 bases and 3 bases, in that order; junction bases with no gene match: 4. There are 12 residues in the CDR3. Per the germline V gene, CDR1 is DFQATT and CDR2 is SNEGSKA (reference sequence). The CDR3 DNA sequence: TGCAGTGCTTGGGACAGCAACTACGAGCAGTACGTC. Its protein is CSAWDSNYEQYV.

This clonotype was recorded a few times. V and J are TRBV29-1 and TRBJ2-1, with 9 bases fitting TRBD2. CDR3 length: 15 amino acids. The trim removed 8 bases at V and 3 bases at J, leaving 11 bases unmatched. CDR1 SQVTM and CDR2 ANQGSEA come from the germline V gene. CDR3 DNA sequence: TGCAGCTCCTCCCCTCAGACTAGCGGCTACAATGAGCAGTTCTTC. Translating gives CSSSPQTSGYNEQFF.

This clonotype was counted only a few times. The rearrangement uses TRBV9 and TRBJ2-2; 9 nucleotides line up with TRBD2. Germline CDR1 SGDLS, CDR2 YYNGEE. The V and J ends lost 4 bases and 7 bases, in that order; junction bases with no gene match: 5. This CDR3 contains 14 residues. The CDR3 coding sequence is TGTGCCAGCAGCAAAGGACTAGCGAGCGGGGAGCTGTTTTTT. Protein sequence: CASSKGLASGELFF.

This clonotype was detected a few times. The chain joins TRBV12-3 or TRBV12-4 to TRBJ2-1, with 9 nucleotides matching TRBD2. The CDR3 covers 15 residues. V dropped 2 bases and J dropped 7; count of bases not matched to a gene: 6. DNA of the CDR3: TGTGCCAGCAGTTTAAAGGCGGGGGGGTGGAATGAGCAGTTCTTC. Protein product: CASSLKAGGWNEQFF.

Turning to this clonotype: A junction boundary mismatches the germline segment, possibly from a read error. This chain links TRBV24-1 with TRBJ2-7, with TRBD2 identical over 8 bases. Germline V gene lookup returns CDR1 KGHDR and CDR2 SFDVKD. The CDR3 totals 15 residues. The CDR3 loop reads CATSETSGSLHEQYF. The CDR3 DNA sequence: TGTGCCACGAGTGAGACGAGCGGGAGCCTCCACGAGCAGTACTTC.

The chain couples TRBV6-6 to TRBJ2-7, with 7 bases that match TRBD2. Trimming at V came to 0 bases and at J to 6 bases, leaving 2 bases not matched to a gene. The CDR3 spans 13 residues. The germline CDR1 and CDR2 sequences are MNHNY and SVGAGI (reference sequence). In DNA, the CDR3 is TGTGCCAGCAGTTACTCGGCTAGCGGCGAGCAGTACGTC. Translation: CASSYSASGEQYV.

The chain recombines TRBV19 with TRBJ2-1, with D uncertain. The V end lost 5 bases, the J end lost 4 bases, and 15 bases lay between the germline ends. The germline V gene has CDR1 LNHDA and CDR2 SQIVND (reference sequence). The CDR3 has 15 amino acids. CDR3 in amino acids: CASSLMAQAYNEQFF. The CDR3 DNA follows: TGTGCCAGTAGTCTCATGGCACAAGCTTACAATGAGCAGTTCTTC.

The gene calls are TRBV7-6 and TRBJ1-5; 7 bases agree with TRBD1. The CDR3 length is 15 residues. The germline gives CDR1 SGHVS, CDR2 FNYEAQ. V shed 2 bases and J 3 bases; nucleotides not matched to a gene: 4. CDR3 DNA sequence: TGTGCCAGCAGCTTAAGACAGGGTCCCAATCAGCCCCAGCATTTT. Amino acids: CASSLRQGPNQPQHF.

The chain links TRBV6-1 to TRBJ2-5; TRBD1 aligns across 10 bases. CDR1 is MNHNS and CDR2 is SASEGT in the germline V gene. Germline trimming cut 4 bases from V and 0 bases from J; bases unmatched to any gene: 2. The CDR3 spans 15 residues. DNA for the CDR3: TGTGCCAGCAGTGTGGGACAGGGGTACCAAGAGACCCAGTACTTC. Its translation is CASSVGQGYQETQYF.

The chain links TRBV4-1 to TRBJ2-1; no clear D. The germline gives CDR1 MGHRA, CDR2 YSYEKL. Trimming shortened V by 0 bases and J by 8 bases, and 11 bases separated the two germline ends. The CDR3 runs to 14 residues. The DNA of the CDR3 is TGCGCCAGCAGCCAAGACTTAGCCGCCCATGAGCAGTTCTTC. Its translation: CASSQDLAAHEQFF.

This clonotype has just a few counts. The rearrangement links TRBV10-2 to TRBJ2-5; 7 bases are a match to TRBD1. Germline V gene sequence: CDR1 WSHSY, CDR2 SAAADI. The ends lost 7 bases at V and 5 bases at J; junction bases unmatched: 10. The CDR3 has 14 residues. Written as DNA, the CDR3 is TGCGCCAGCACCGACCCGACAGGGCCGGAGACCCAGTACTTC. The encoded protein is CASTDPTGPETQYF.

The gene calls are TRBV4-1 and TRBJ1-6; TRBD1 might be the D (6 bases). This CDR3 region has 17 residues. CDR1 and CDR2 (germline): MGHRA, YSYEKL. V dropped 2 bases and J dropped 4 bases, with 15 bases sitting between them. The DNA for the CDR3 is TGCGCCAGCAGCCAAAGGGAGCAAGGACAGTATAATTCACCCCTCCACTTT. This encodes CASSQREQGQYNSPLHF.

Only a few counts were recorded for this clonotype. The CDR3 region has the DNA TGTGCCAGCAGCTTAGGTAATAGCGGGAGCTCCTACGAGCAGTACTTC. This sequence encodes CASSLGNSGSSYEQYF. The chain joins TRBV7-9 to TRBJ2-7; TRBD2 matches 9 bases. The germline V gene encodes CDR1 SEHNR and CDR2 FQNEAQ (reference sequence). The CDR3 contains 16 residues. With 1 base clipped from V and 0 bases from J, the junction kept 4 bases outside the gene matches.

The CDR3 protein is CAGTGGALAKNIQYF. The CDR3 nucleotides are TGTGCCGGGACAGGGGGGGCCTTAGCCAAAAACATTCAGTACTTC. V and J are TRBV2 and TRBJ2-4; the match to TRBD1 covers 11 bases. Germline V gene data show CDR1 as SNHLY and CDR2 as FYNNEI. V shed 11 bases and J 0 bases; nucleotides not matched to a gene: 6. The CDR3 consists of 15 residues.

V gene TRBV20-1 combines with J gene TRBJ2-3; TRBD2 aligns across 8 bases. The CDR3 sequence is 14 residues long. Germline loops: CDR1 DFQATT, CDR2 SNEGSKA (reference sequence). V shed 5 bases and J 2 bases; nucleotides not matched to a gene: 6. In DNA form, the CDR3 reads TGCAGTGCTCCGGTGCGGGGGGCCACAGATACGCAGTATTTT. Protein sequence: CSAPVRGATDTQYF.

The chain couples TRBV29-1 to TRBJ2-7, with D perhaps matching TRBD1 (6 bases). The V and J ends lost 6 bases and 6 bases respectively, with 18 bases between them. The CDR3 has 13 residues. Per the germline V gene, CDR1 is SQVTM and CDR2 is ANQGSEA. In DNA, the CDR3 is TGCAGCGTAAGACAGGCGAGAGACGGCGAGCAGTACTTC. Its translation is CSVRQARDGEQYF.

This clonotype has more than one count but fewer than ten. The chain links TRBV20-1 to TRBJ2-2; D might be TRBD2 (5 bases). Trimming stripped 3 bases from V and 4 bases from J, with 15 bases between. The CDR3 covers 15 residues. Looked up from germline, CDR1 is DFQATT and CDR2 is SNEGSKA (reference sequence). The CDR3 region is CSARVRGALTGELFF. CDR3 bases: TGCAGTGCTAGGGTCCGGGGAGCCCTCACCGGGGAGCTGTTTTTT.

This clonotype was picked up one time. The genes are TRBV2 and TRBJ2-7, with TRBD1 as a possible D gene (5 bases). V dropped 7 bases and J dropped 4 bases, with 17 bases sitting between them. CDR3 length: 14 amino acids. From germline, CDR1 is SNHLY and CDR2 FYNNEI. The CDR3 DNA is TGTGCCAGCACCACAGGTTCCTCTGGGTACGAGCAGTACTTC. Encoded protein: CASTTGSSGYEQYF.

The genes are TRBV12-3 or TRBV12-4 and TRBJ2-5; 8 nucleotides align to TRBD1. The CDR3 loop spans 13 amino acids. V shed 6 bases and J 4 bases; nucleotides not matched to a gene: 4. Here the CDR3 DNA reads TGTGCCAGCAGCAATCAGGGGGCAGAGACCCAGTACTTC. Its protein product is CASSNQGAETQYF.

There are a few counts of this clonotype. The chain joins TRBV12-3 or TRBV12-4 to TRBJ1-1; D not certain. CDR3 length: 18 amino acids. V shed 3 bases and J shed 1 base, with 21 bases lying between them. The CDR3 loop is CASSLARRGLATNTEAFF. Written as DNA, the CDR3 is TGTGCCAGCAGTTTGGCCCGTCGGGGTTTGGCGACGAACACTGAAGCTTTCTTT.

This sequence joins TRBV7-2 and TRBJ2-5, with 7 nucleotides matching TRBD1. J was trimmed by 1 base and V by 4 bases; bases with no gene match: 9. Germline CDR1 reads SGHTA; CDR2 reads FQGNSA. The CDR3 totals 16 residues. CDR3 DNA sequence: TGTGCCAGCAGCTCAGGGGGTCTGGGACCCCAAGAGACCCAGTACTTC. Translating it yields CASSSGGLGPQETQYF. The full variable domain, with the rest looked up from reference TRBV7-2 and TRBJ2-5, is GAGVSQSPSNKVTEKGKDVELRCDPISGHTALYWYRQSLGQGLEFLIYFQGNSAPDKSGLPSDRFSAERTGGSVSTLTIQRTQQEDSAVYLCASSSGGLGPQETQYFGPGTRLLVL.

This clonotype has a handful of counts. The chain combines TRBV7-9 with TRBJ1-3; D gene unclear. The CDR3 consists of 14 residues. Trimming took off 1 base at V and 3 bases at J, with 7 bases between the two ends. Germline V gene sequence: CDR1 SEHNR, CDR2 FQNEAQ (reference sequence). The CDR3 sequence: CASSLGGIGNTIYF. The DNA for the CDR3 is TGTGCCAGCAGCTTAGGAGGGATTGGAAACACCATATATTTT.

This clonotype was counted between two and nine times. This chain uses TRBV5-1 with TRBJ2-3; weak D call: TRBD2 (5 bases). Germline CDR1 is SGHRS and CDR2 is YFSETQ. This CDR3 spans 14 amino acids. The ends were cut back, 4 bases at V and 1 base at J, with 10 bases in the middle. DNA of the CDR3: TGCGCCAGCAGCCGCCGGGATGGCACAGATACGCAGTATTTT. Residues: CASSRRDGTDTQYF.

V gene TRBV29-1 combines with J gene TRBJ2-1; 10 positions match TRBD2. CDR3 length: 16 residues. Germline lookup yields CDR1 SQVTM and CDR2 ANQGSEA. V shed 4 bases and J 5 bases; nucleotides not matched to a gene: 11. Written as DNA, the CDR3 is TGCAGCGTTGGGGGGTTGGAAGCGGGAGGGGACAATGAGCAGTTCTTC. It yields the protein CSVGGLEAGGDNEQFF.

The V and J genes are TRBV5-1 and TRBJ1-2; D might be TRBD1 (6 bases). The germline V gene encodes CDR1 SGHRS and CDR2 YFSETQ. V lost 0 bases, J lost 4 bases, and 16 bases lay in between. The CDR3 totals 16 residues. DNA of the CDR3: TGCGCCAGCAGCTTGGACGGGGGCGCGTTGGTCTATGGCTACACCTTC. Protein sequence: CASSLDGGALVYGYTF.

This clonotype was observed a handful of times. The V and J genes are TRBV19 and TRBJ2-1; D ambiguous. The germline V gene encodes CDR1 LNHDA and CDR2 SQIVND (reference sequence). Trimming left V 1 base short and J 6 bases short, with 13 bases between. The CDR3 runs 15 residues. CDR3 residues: CASSIGHGVANEQFF. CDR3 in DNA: TGTGCCAGTAGTATAGGGCACGGAGTAGCCAATGAGCAGTTCTTC.

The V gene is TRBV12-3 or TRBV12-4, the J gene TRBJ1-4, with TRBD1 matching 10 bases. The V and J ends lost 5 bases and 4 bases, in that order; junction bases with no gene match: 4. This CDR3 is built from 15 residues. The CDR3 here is CASSPTGGLNEKLFF. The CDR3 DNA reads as TGTGCCAGCAGTCCGACAGGGGGCCTTAATGAAAAACTGTTTTTT.

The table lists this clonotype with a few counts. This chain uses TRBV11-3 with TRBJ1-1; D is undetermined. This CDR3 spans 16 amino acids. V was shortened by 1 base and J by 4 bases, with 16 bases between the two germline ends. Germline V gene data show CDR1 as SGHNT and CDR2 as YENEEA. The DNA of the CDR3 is TGTGCCAGCAGCTTAGTGTTTGGGCAGCCGGGCACTGAAGCTTTCTTT. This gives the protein CASSLVFGQPGTEAFF.